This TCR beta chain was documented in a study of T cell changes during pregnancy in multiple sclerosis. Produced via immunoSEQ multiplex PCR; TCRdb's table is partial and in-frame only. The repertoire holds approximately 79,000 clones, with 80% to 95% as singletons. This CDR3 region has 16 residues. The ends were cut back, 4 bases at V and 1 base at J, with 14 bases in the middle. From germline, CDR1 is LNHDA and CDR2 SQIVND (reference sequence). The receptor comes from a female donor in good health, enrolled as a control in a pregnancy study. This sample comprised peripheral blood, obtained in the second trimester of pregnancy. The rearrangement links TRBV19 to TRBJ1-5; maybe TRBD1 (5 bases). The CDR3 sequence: CASSTRQSLSNQPQHF. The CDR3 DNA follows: TGTGCCAGTAGTACCAGACAGTCCCTGAGCAATCAGCCCCAGCATTTT.